These 13 T cell receptor beta chains came from one sample sequenced in a study of blood T cell repertoires in COVID-19. The table came from immunoSEQ multiplex PCR; TCRdb's copy has only in-frame clones and leaves some out. The table lists more than 85,000 clones, 80% to 90% of them singletons. Sequenced input: PBMCs or T cells enriched from blood (not recorded which). Receptors originate from a woman aged 45 to 65 who had recovered from COVID-19.

The CDR3 bases are TGTGCCAGTAGTATAGGACAGCCATCACCCTCAACGACCCAGTACTTC. It is translated as CASSIGQPSPSTTQYF. The gene calls are TRBV19 and TRBJ2-5, with D perhaps matching TRBD1 (5 bases). Germline V lookup: CDR1 LNHDA, CDR2 SQIVND (reference sequence). V was pared by 1 base and J by 7 bases, with 19 bases between. The CDR3 totals 16 residues.

This clone was seen many times. The genes are TRBV15 and TRBJ1-2; 7 nucleotides align to TRBD1. CDR3 size: 17 residues. The junction had 11 bases not matched to a gene; V was cut back by 0 bases and J by 4 bases. Germline CDR1 reads LNHNV; CDR2 reads YYDKDF (reference sequence). This CDR3 is CATSRDEITGVPYGYTF. CDR3 bases: TGTGCCACCAGCAGAGATGAGATCACAGGGGTTCCCTATGGCTACACCTTC.

This clone is a singleton in its sample. The gene calls are TRBV9 and TRBJ2-5, with 15 bases that match TRBD2. This CDR3 has 16 residues. The V and J ends lost 4 bases and 3 bases, in that order; junction bases with no gene match: 4. Germline V lookup: CDR1 SGDLS, CDR2 YYNGEE. The CDR3 reads CASSPRTSGGEETQYF. Written as DNA, the CDR3 is TGTGCCAGCAGCCCGCGGACTAGCGGGGGGGAAGAGACCCAGTACTTC.

This chain connects TRBV21-1 to TRBJ1-5; the table calls TRBD1, which could not be checked here. TRBV21-1 is a pseudogene locus. This CDR3 region has 12 residues. CDR3 sequence: CASSLQGAAQHF. CDR3 DNA sequence: TGTGCCAGCAGCTTACAGGGGGCAGCCCAGCATTTT.

The chain uses TRBV19 and TRBJ2-6, with a weak D call TRBD1 (7 bases). CDR3 length equals 18 residues. The V and J ends lost 0 bases and 1 base respectively, with 13 bases between them. Germline assignment: CDR1 LNHDA and CDR2 SQIVND (reference sequence). As DNA, the CDR3 is TGTGCCAGTAGTATAGATCTCGCGGGACAGTCTGGGGCCAACGTCCTGACTTTC. It translates to CASSIDLAGQSGANVLTF.

The chain uses TRBV6-5 and TRBJ2-7; possibly TRBD2 for D (5 bases). The V end lost 2 bases, the J end lost 2 bases, and 10 bases lay between the germline ends. Germline V gene data show CDR1 as MNHEY and CDR2 as SVGAGI. The CDR3 length is 14 residues. The chain's CDR3 is CASSYNLGAYEQYF. The DNA for the CDR3 is TGTGCCAGCAGTTACAATCTGGGAGCCTACGAGCAGTACTTC.

V gene TRBV4-1 combines with J gene TRBJ1-5; weak D call: TRBD1 (6 bases). Germline lookup yields CDR1 MGHRA and CDR2 YSYEKL. The CDR3 is 15 residues long. Between the trimmed V and J ends, which lost 4 bases and 4 bases, there was a span of 14 bases. This CDR3 reads CASSLGGAPNQPQHF. For the CDR3, the DNA is TGCGCCAGCAGCCTTGGGGGGGCGCCGAATCAGCCCCAGCATTTT.

The gene calls are TRBV5-4 and TRBJ2-7; 7 nucleotides agree with TRBD1. The CDR3 sequence is 16 residues long. Germline V gives CDR1 SGHNT, CDR2 YYREEE (reference sequence). With 2 bases clipped from V and 0 bases from J, the junction kept 8 bases outside the gene matches. In DNA, the CDR3 is TGTGCCAGCAGCTTCCCCGGACAGGTTAGCTCCTACGAGCAGTACTTC. As protein: CASSFPGQVSSYEQYF. The whole variable domain, remainder taken from reference TRBV5-4 and TRBJ2-7, is ETGVTQSPTHLIKTRGQQVTLRCSSQSGHNTVSWYQQALGQGPQFIFQYYREEENGRGNFPPRFSGLQFPNYSSELNVNALELDDSALYLCASSFPGQVSSYEQYFGPGTRLTVT.

The chain joins TRBV13 to TRBJ2-7, with unresolved D. Between the trimmed V and J ends, which lost 0 bases and 5 bases, there was a span of 5 bases. This CDR3 has 12 residues. CDR1 PRHDT and CDR2 FYEKMQ come from the germline V gene (reference sequence). This CDR3 reads CASSLGQDEQYF. CDR3 coding DNA: TGTGCCAGCAGCTTAGGCCAGGACGAGCAGTACTTC. Variable domain in full (rest from reference TRBV13 and TRBJ2-7): AAGVIQSPRHLIKEKRETATLKCYPIPRHDTVYWYQQGPGQDPQFLISFYEKMQSDKGSIPDRFSAQQFSDYHSELNMSSLELGDSALYFCASSLGQDEQYFGPGTRLTVT.

This chain links TRBV30 with TRBJ2-6, with a possible D match to TRBD2 (6 bases). The germline V gene has CDR1 GTSNPN and CDR2 SVGIG (reference sequence). Trimming took 4 bases from V and 0 from J, leaving 10 bases between them. This CDR3 spans 15 amino acids. CDR3 coding DNA: TGTGCCTGGACGCTAGCGCTCTCTGGGGCCAACGTCCTGACTTTC. Translated: CAWTLALSGANVLTF.

This clone was picked up a small number of times. The gene calls are TRBV20-1 and TRBJ2-3, with 11 bases lining up with TRBD2. J lost 2 bases, V lost 3 bases, and 7 bases had no gene match. The length of the CDR3 is 16 residues. Germline V gives CDR1 DFQATT, CDR2 SNEGSKA (reference sequence). The chain's CDR3 is CSASSGTSGFTDTQYF. As DNA, the CDR3 is TGCAGTGCTAGTTCCGGGACTAGCGGATTCACAGATACGCAGTATTTT.

V is TRBV6-5 and J is TRBJ2-1; 11 bases align to TRBD1. The CDR3 has 15 amino acids. The germline CDR1 and CDR2 sequences are MNHEY and SVGAGI. The V gene end was trimmed by 7 bases and the J gene end by 4 bases; junction bases not matched to a gene: 6. CDR3 residues: CASKRDRGFYNEQFF. The DNA for the CDR3 is TGTGCCAGCAAGAGGGACAGGGGGTTTTACAATGAGCAGTTCTTC.

V and J are TRBV28 and TRBJ2-2; 9 bases align to TRBD2. The CDR3 is made up of 16 amino acids. Per the germline V gene, CDR1 is MDHEN and CDR2 is SYDVKM. V dropped 5 bases and J dropped 6; count of bases not matched to a gene: 10. The CDR3 protein is CASSPAGTSNAGELFF. DNA of the CDR3: TGTGCCAGCAGTCCTGCCGGGACTAGCAATGCCGGGGAGCTGTTTTTT.